This T cell receptor (beta chain) was retrieved from a study of T cells after yellow fever vaccination. Whole-study findings and limits: Abundant clonotypes (contaminants from the bulk population) could be present in FACS-sorted repertoires.

MiXCR, applied by TCRdb to the 5' RACE reads, yields one record per CDR3 protein. The sample lists around 590,000 distinct CDR3 sequences, more than 9% seen once, with more than 12% in the top ten. The CDR3 runs 15 residues. The J segment lost 0 bases and the V segment lost 8 bases, leaving 3 bases of the junction unmatched. Germline CDR1 WSHSY, CDR2 SAAADI. This clonotype was seen more than once but under ten times. Antigen: not known. J is TRBJ2-2 and V is TRBV10-2; TRBD2 aligns across 10 bases. This receptor was identified in a man aged 25 to 40 who received the YFV17D yellow fever vaccine. Sample: PBMCs, taken on the day of the yellow fever booster vaccination. This CDR3 reads CASGGTSANTGELFF. The CDR3 coding sequence is TGCGCCAGCGGGGGGACTAGCGCGAACACCGGGGAGCTGTTTTTT.